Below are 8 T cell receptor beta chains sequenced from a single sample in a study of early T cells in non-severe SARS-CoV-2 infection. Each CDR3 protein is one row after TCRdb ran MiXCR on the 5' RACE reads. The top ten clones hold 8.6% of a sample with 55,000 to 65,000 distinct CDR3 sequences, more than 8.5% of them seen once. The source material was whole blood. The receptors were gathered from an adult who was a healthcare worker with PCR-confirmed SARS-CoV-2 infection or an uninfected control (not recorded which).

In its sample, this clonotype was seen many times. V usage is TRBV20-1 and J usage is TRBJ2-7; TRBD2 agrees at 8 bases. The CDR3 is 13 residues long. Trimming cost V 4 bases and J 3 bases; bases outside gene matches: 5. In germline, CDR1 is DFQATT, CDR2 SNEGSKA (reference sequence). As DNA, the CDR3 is TGCAGTGCTACCGGGACTAGGATCTACGAGCAGTACTTC. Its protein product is CSATGTRIYEQYF.

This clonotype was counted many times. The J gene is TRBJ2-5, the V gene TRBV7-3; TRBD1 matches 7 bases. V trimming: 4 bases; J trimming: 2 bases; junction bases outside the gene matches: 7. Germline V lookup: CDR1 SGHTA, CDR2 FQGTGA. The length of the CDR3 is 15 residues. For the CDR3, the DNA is TGTGCCAGCAGCTCTAGGGGGCGCGGACAAGAGACCCAGTACTTC. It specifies CASSSRGRGQETQYF.

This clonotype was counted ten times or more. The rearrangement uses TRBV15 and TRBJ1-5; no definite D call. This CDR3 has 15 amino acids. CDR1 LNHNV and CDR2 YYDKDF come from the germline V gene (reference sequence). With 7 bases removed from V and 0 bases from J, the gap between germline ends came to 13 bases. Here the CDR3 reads CATNADANSNQPQHF. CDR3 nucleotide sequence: TGTGCCACCAATGCCGACGCCAATAGCAATCAGCCCCAGCATTTT.

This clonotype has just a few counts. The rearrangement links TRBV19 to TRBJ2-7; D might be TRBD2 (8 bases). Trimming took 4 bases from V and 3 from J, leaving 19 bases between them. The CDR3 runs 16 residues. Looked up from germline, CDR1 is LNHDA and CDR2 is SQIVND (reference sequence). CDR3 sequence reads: CASSTRQGLGVYEQYF. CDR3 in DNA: TGTGCCAGTAGTACTCGACAGGGACTAGGAGTCTACGAGCAGTACTTC. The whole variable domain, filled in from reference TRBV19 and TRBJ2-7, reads DGGITQSPKYLFRKEGQNVTLSCEQNLNHDAMYWYRQDPGQGLRLIYYSQIVNDFQKGDIAEGYSVSREKKESFPLTVTSAQKNPTAFYLCASSTRQGLGVYEQYFGPGTRLTVT.

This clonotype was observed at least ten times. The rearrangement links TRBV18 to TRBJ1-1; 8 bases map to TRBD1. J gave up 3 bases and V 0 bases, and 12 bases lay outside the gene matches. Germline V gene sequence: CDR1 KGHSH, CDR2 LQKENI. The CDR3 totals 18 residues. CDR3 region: CASSPPFGTGGGDTEAFF. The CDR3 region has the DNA TGTGCCAGCTCACCACCGTTCGGGACAGGAGGGGGGGACACTGAAGCTTTCTTT.

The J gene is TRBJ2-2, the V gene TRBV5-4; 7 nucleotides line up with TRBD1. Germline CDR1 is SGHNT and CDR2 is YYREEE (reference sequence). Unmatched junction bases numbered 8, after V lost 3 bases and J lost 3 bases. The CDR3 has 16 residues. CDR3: CASSSPKGADTGELFF. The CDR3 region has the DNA TGTGCCAGCAGCTCCCCCAAGGGGGCGGACACCGGGGAGCTGTTTTTT.

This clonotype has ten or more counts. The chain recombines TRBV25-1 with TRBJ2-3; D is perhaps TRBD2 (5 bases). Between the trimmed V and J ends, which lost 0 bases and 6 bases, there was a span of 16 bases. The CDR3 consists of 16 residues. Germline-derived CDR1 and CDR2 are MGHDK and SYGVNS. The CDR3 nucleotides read TGTGCCAGCAGTGAATACGCCGGACTTGCCGGGGATACGCAGTATTTT. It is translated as CASSEYAGLAGDTQYF.

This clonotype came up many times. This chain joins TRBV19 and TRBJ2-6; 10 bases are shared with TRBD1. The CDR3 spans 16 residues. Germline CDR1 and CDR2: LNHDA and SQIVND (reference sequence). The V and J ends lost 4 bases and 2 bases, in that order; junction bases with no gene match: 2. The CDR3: CASSTDRGTGANVLTF. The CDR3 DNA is TGTGCCAGTAGTACGGACAGGGGGACTGGGGCCAACGTCCTGACTTTC.